Listed here are 7 T cell receptor beta chains from one sample, sequenced in a study of T cells after yellow fever vaccination. TCRdb recomputed calls from the 5' RACE reads with MiXCR, one row per CDR3 protein. This sample has 450,000 to 550,000 distinct CDR3 sequences; 19% occur once, and the top ten carry roughly an eighth. The sequencing here drew on PBMCs, taken 15 days after the yellow fever booster vaccination. Receptors originate from a young man who received the YFV17D yellow fever vaccine.

This clonotype came up once. V usage is TRBV19 and J usage is TRBJ2-1, with D tentatively TRBD1 (6 bases). Looked up from germline, CDR1 is LNHDA and CDR2 is SQIVND (reference sequence). This CDR3 comprises 14 residues. The V gene lost 6 bases and the J gene lost 9 bases, with 18 bases spanning the gap. The CDR3 nucleotides read TGTGCCAGTAGGGACAGTTCTCGGATGGGTGAGCAGTTCTTC. It codes for CASRDSSRMGEQFF.

The chain joins TRBV29-1 to TRBJ2-1; D ambiguous. This CDR3 spans 11 amino acids. V lost 5 bases to trimming and J lost 6 bases, with 8 bases between them. Germline CDR1 SQVTM, CDR2 ANQGSEA. CDR3 sequence reads: CSVKAPNEQFF. The CDR3 nucleotides read TGCAGCGTTAAGGCCCCCAATGAGCAGTTCTTC.

The chain links TRBV5-1 to TRBJ2-6, with D unclear. The CDR3 is made up of 16 amino acids. Per germline, CDR1 SGHRS and CDR2 YFSETQ. Trimming removed 1 base at V and 0 bases at J, with 8 bases between. The CDR3 loop is CASSLIPVSGANVLTF. For the CDR3, the DNA is TGCGCCAGCAGCTTGATCCCGGTCTCTGGGGCCAACGTCCTGACTTTC.

The V and J genes are TRBV6-5 and TRBJ2-1; TRBD2 matches at 9 bases. J was trimmed by 9 bases and V by 0 bases; bases with no gene match: 6. The CDR3 covers 15 residues. Germline assignment: CDR1 MNHEY and CDR2 SVGAGI. The CDR3 sequence is CASSYSSSGIGEQFF. CDR3 sequence (DNA): TGTGCCAGCAGTTACTCCTCTAGCGGGATAGGTGAGCAGTTCTTC.

J is TRBJ1-2 and V is TRBV10-2; 7 bases are a match to TRBD1. With V trimmed by 4 bases and J by 8 bases, 4 bases remained unmatched. Germline values: CDR1 WSHSY, CDR2 SAAADI. The CDR3 runs to 12 residues. The CDR3 loop reads CASSAGTVGYTF. The CDR3 nucleotides read TGCGCCAGCAGTGCAGGGACAGTCGGCTACACCTTC.

The chain carries TRBV6-5 and TRBJ2-5; tentatively, D is TRBD2 (6 bases). This CDR3 has 14 residues. Germline values: CDR1 MNHEY, CDR2 SVGAGI. V dropped 4 bases and J dropped 2 bases, with 11 bases sitting between them. The CDR3 here is CASSWEATQETQYF. CDR3 nucleotide sequence: TGTGCCAGCAGTTGGGAGGCCACGCAAGAGACCCAGTACTTC.

The chain's CDR3 is CSASVNSGGDGYTF. The CDR3 DNA follows: TGCAGTGCTAGTGTTAACTCAGGGGGCGATGGCTACACCTTC. V and J are TRBV20-1 and TRBJ1-2; 8 nucleotides agree with TRBD1. The CDR3 totals 14 residues. CDR1 and CDR2 from the germline V gene are DFQATT and SNEGSKA (reference sequence). V dropped 3 bases and J dropped 6; count of bases not matched to a gene: 9.